One and the same sample provided the 28 T cell receptor beta chains below, sequenced in a study of T-cell memory formation after mild COVID-19. TCRdb called the 5' RACE reads again in MiXCR, with one record for every CDR3 protein. The table records 140,000 to 150,000 distinct CDR3 sequences, 6% to 7% of them present only once. Sequenced input: PBMCs or a T cell subset sorted from them (not recorded which). All receptors derive from an adult woman who had mild COVID-19 (a few samples of this study predate the infection). Cell type and time point are not known.

V gene TRBV5-4 combines with J gene TRBJ2-7; TRBD1 aligns across 10 bases. J lost 5 bases, V lost 4 bases, and 9 bases had no gene match. There are 15 residues in the CDR3. CDR1 and CDR2 (germline): SGHNT, YYREEE (reference sequence). CDR3 sequence reads: CASSRRYGTGDEQYF. Written as DNA, the CDR3 is TGTGCCAGCAGCCGGAGGTATGGGACAGGGGACGAGCAGTACTTC. The variable domain in full, completed from reference TRBV5-4 and TRBJ2-7, reads ETGVTQSPTHLIKTRGQQVTLRCSSQSGHNTVSWYQQALGQGPQFIFQYYREEENGRGNFPPRFSGLQFPNYSSELNVNALELDDSALYLCASSRRYGTGDEQYFGPGTRLTVT.

There are many counts of this clonotype. V is TRBV7-2 and J is TRBJ2-1, with a tentative D call TRBD2 (5 bases). Looked up from germline, CDR1 is SGHTA and CDR2 is FQGNSA. The CDR3 is 12 amino acids. V shed 4 bases and J shed 15 bases, with 16 bases lying between them. The CDR3 reads CASSSARGPRFF. DNA of the CDR3: TGTGCCAGCAGCTCCGCTAGAGGGCCGAGGTTCTTC.

The V call is TRBV5-1, the J call TRBJ2-7; 8 nucleotides align to TRBD2. J gave up 5 bases and V 3 bases, and 10 bases lay outside the gene matches. Germline V gene lookup returns CDR1 SGHRS and CDR2 YFSETQ. CDR3 size: 15 residues. CDR3 nucleotides: TGCGCCAGCAGCTCCGGACTAGCCTTTGAGAACGAGCAGTACTTC. The encoded protein is CASSSGLAFENEQYF. Using reference TRBV5-1 and TRBJ2-7 for the parts outside the CDR3, the full variable domain is KAGVTQTPRYLIKTRGQQVTLSCSPISGHRSVSWYQQTPGQGLQFLFEYFSETQRNKGNFPGRFSGRQFSNSRSEMNVSTLELGDSALYLCASSSGLAFENEQYFGPGTRLTVT.

In this sample, this clonotype turned up once. Just one base apart from a much larger clone, this may be a read error. V gene TRBV20-1 combines with J gene TRBJ2-1, with 13 bases fitting TRBD2. Germline V CDR1 and CDR2: DFQATT, SNEGSKA (reference sequence). The CDR3 runs 15 residues. DNA for the CDR3: TGCAGTGCTGGGGGGACTAGCGGGAATGTGAATGAGAAGTTCTTC. Amino acids: CSAGGTSGNVNEKFF.

The chain joins TRBV7-2 to TRBJ2-7; 10 bases fit TRBD2. Germline CDR1 SGHTA, CDR2 FQGNSA. V shed 4 bases and J 2 bases; nucleotides not matched to a gene: 5. This CDR3 contains 15 residues. This CDR3 is CASSSSAGGPYEQYF. In nucleotides, the CDR3 is TGTGCCAGCAGCTCCTCAGCGGGAGGGCCCTACGAGCAGTACTTC.

The chain has TRBV11-2 and TRBJ1-1, with D maybe TRBD1 (5 bases). Trimming removed 4 bases at V and 10 bases at J, with 19 bases between. CDR1 is SGHAT, CDR2 FQNNGV, per germline. This CDR3 has 14 residues. DNA of the CDR3: TGTGCCAGCAGCTCCCCTGCGGGGCAGGGCATAGCTTTCTTT. Its translation: CASSSPAGQGIAFF.

The rearrangement joins TRBV5-1 to TRBJ2-3, with a weak D call TRBD1 (7 bases). Germline CDR1 SGHRS, CDR2 YFSETQ. With 4 bases removed from V and 2 bases from J, the gap between germline ends came to 14 bases. The CDR3 runs 15 residues. The CDR3 spells CASSLSGGNTDTQYF. In DNA form, the CDR3 reads TGCGCCAGCAGCCTATCAGGGGGGAACACAGATACGCAGTATTTT.

This clonotype was observed at least ten times. V usage is TRBV4-2 and J usage is TRBJ2-1; D is possibly TRBD2 (6 bases). The germline gives CDR1 LGHNA, CDR2 YNFKEQ. The CDR3 extends over 15 amino acids. V lost 4 bases to trimming and J lost 3 bases, with 13 bases between them. The CDR3 reads CASSRGGTDYNEQFF. In DNA, the CDR3 is TGTGCCAGCAGCCGCGGCGGGACTGACTACAATGAGCAGTTCTTC.

In its sample, this clonotype was seen a few times. The gene calls are TRBV29-1 and TRBJ1-5, with 7 bases identical to TRBD1. CDR1 and CDR2 from the germline V gene are SQVTM and ANQGSEA. The trim removed 6 bases at V and 2 bases at J, leaving 7 bases unmatched. The CDR3 covers 14 residues. The CDR3 loop reads CSVIEGAGNQPQHF. The DNA of the CDR3 is TGCAGCGTCATAGAGGGGGCCGGCAATCAGCCCCAGCATTTT.

This clonotype came up many times. The chain recombines TRBV2 with TRBJ2-6; D unresolved. Germline assignment: CDR1 SNHLY and CDR2 FYNNEI. The CDR3 has 12 residues. The ends were cut back, 7 bases at V and 12 bases at J, with 13 bases in the middle. The CDR3 reads CASTVDVTVLTF. The CDR3 DNA reads as TGTGCCAGCACTGTAGACGTTACCGTCCTGACTTTC.

This clonotype came up many times. The chain carries TRBV25-1 and TRBJ2-7; D might be TRBD1 (5 bases). The germline gives CDR1 MGHDK, CDR2 SYGVNS. V lost 2 bases and J 1 base, leaving 12 bases between the germline ends. This CDR3 region has 15 residues. The CDR3 bases are TGTGCCAGCAGTGAAAATAGTAGGGGTTCCTACGAGCAGTACTTC. Its translation is CASSENSRGSYEQYF.

This clonotype was counted many times. V and J are TRBV5-1 and TRBJ2-7; TRBD2 agrees at 10 bases. In germline, CDR1 is SGHRS, CDR2 YFSETQ. J lost 3 bases, V lost 5 bases, and 8 bases had no gene match. The CDR3 runs 15 residues. The CDR3 here is CASSGVSGRIYEQYF. CDR3 DNA sequence: TGCGCCAGCAGTGGGGTTAGCGGGAGGATCTACGAGCAGTACTTC.

Ten or more counts support this clonotype. The chain employs TRBV4-3 and TRBJ1-1; no clear D. V shed 4 bases and J shed 10 bases, with 19 bases lying between them. CDR3 size: 14 residues. The germline V gene encodes CDR1 LGHNA and CDR2 YSLEER. CDR3: CASSLRPGGEGAFF. The CDR3 bases are TGCGCCAGCAGCCTAAGACCGGGCGGGGAAGGAGCTTTCTTT.

The V gene is TRBV20-1, the J gene TRBJ2-3; D might be TRBD2 (6 bases). CDR3 size: 12 residues. Germline CDR1 DFQATT, CDR2 SNEGSKA (reference sequence). The ends were cut back, 6 bases at V and 0 bases at J, with 7 bases in the middle. CDR3 sequence: CSADYSTDTQYF. The CDR3, as DNA: TGCAGTGCGGACTACAGCACAGATACGCAGTATTTT.

This clonotype was counted ten times or more. The V call is TRBV30, the J call TRBJ1-5; D gene ambiguous. The ends were cut back, 0 bases at V and 3 bases at J, with 6 bases in the middle. CDR1 is GTSNPN and CDR2 is SVGIG in the germline V gene (reference sequence). This CDR3 spans 13 amino acids. In DNA form, the CDR3 reads TGTGCCTGGAGTGTGGACCACAATCAGCCCCAGCATTTT. Its protein product is CAWSVDHNQPQHF.

This clonotype was observed at least ten times. V gene TRBV12-3 or TRBV12-4 combines with J gene TRBJ1-6; a weak D match, TRBD1 (5 bases). This CDR3 has 13 amino acids. Trimming removed 7 bases from V and 9 bases from J, with 13 bases in between. CDR3 DNA sequence: TGTGCCAGCAACGGGGACGGGGGTTCACCCCTCCACTTT. Its protein product is CASNGDGGSPLHF.

This clonotype was counted many times. The V gene is TRBV7-3, the J gene TRBJ2-1; 10 positions match TRBD2. CDR1 is SGHTA, CDR2 FQGTGA, per germline. The length of the CDR3 is 16 residues. The trim removed 0 bases at V and 4 bases at J, leaving 3 bases unmatched. CDR3 DNA sequence: TGTGCCAGCAGCTTAACCGGGACTAGCGCATACAATGAGCAGTTCTTC. Its translation is CASSLTGTSAYNEQFF.

This clonotype was observed many times. The chain couples TRBV6-6 to TRBJ2-7; TRBD1 is a possible D gene (5 bases). The CDR3 runs to 14 residues. Germline CDR1 reads MNHNY; CDR2 reads SVGAGI (reference sequence). V lost 4 bases and J lost 3, with 13 bases in between. CDR3 residues: CASSLVDTNYEQYF. CDR3 nucleotides: TGTGCCAGCAGTTTGGTGGACACTAACTACGAGCAGTACTTC.

This clonotype was picked up many times. The chain recombines TRBV12-3 or TRBV12-4 with TRBJ1-5; 9 bases fit TRBD1. The ends lost 1 base at V and 2 bases at J; junction bases unmatched: 3. This CDR3 has 16 amino acids. The CDR3 reads CASSLGRDRGNQPQHF. CDR3 DNA: TGTGCCAGCAGTTTAGGACGGGACAGGGGCAATCAGCCCCAGCATTTT.

V gene TRBV12-3 or TRBV12-4 combines with J gene TRBJ1-1; the D is unclear. The V end was cut by 1 base, the J end by 4 bases, with 10 bases between. The CDR3 runs 14 residues. The CDR3 loop reads CASSLGELGTEAFF. The CDR3 nucleotides read TGTGCCAGCAGTTTAGGTGAGTTGGGCACTGAAGCTTTCTTT.

The J gene is TRBJ2-3, the V gene TRBV7-9; D might be TRBD2 (6 bases). Trimming removed 6 bases from V and 3 bases from J, with 16 bases in between. Germline CDR1 and CDR2: SEHNR and FQNEAQ (reference sequence). CDR3 length equals 15 residues. CDR3 protein: CASSMTSPGTDTQYF. CDR3 in DNA: TGTGCCAGCAGTATGACTAGTCCCGGGACAGATACGCAGTATTTT. Looking up the rest from reference TRBV7-9 and TRBJ2-3 gives the full variable domain: DTGVSQNPRHKITKRGQNVTFRCDPISEHNRLYWYRQTLGQGPEFLTYFQNEAQLEKSRLLSDRFSAERPKGSFSTLEIQRTEQGDSAMYLCASSMTSPGTDTQYFGPGTRLTVL.

V gene TRBV29-1 combines with J gene TRBJ1-3, with D uncertain. Germline CDR1 reads SQVTM; CDR2 reads ANQGSEA. The CDR3 extends over 12 amino acids. Trimming stripped 4 bases from V and 3 bases from J, with 7 bases between. CDR3 bases: TGCAGCGTTGTGGACGGTGGAAACACCATATATTTT. It translates to CSVVDGGNTIYF. Full variable domain (outside the CDR3, taken from reference TRBV29-1 and TRBJ1-3): SAVISQKPSRDICQRGTSLTIQCQVDSQVTMMFWYRQQPGQSLTLIATANQGSEATYESGFVIDKFPISRPNLTFSTLTVSNMSPEDSSIYLCSVVDGGNTIYFGEGSWLTVV.

This clonotype was counted many times. The rearrangement links TRBV5-1 to TRBJ2-1, with 11 bases matching TRBD2. Germline assignment: CDR1 SGHRS and CDR2 YFSETQ. CDR3 size: 20 residues. J was trimmed by 0 bases and V by 3 bases; bases with no gene match: 14. The CDR3 nucleotides are TGCGCCAGCAGCTGGACTTTTAGCGGGGGGGCTTCGAGCTCCTACAATGAGCAGTTCTTC. This translates into CASSWTFSGGASSSYNEQFF.

This clonotype was seen ten or more times. The chain has TRBV5-1 and TRBJ2-1; the match to TRBD2 covers 14 bases. With 4 bases clipped from V and 7 bases from J, the junction kept 7 bases outside the gene matches. The CDR3 loop spans 16 amino acids. The germline V gene has CDR1 SGHRS and CDR2 YFSETQ. The CDR3: CASSLGTSGSRNEQFF. Written as DNA, the CDR3 is TGCGCCAGCAGCCTCGGGACTAGCGGGAGTAGAAATGAGCAGTTCTTC.

This clonotype was picked up many times. The chain carries TRBV5-1 and TRBJ2-7, with 7 bases aligning to TRBD2. Germline CDR1 reads SGHRS; CDR2 reads YFSETQ. This CDR3 has 20 amino acids. With V trimmed by 4 bases and J by 1 base, 23 bases remained unmatched. Here the CDR3 reads CASSPIASGGRAAPSYEQYF. The CDR3 DNA follows: TGCGCCAGCAGCCCTATTGCTTCAGGAGGGAGGGCGGCCCCGTCCTACGAGCAGTACTTC.

This clonotype has a count of ten or more. The gene calls are TRBV5-1 and TRBJ2-1; tentative D call: TRBD1 (6 bases). Germline CDR1 reads SGHRS; CDR2 reads YFSETQ. There are 15 residues in the CDR3. Trimming removed 1 base at V and 0 bases at J, with 8 bases between. DNA for the CDR3: TGCGCCAGCAGCTTGACAGGGAGCTCCTACAATGAGCAGTTCTTC. Protein sequence: CASSLTGSSYNEQFF. Combining the CDR3 with reference TRBV5-1 and TRBJ2-1 gives the whole variable domain KAGVTQTPRYLIKTRGQQVTLSCSPISGHRSVSWYQQTPGQGLQFLFEYFSETQRNKGNFPGRFSGRQFSNSRSEMNVSTLELGDSALYLCASSLTGSSYNEQFFGPGTRLTVL.

This clonotype was seen repeatedly, ten times or more. V usage is TRBV7-9 and J usage is TRBJ1-1; no clear D. Germline CDR1 reads SEHNR; CDR2 reads FQNEAQ (reference sequence). The CDR3 covers 15 residues. V dropped 2 bases and J dropped 4 bases, with 14 bases sitting between them. The CDR3 DNA sequence: TGTGCCAGCAGCTTAAGATCAGGAGAGTCCACTGAAGCTTTCTTT. Translating gives CASSLRSGESTEAFF.

V is TRBV12-3 or TRBV12-4 and J is TRBJ2-1, with TRBD2 matching over 11 bases. J lost 7 bases, V lost 5 bases, and 7 bases had no gene match. The CDR3 is 15 residues long. CDR3 protein: CASSSWTSGLNEQFF. The DNA for the CDR3 is TGTGCCAGCAGTAGTTGGACTAGCGGGCTTAATGAGCAGTTCTTC.